This TCR beta chain was sequenced in a study of blood T cell repertoires in COVID-19. Looking at the study overall: Acute and convalescent COVID-19 samples came from the United States, Italy and Spain. T cells, B-cell-depleted T cells, or PBMCs provided the cDNA or gDNA that served as material.

In the original processing: Amplifying reference gene primers gave estimates of nucleated cell counts. Repertoires were generated with immunoSEQ multiplex PCR, while TCRdb's copy carries only in-frame clones and drops some. D and trimming come from the DNA, and the V and J calls and clone size come from that table. The data show hundreds of thousands of clones, 70% to 90% seen once. The CDR3 is 17 amino acids. The sequenced sample was peripheral blood. The origin of this receptor is a man older than 75 with acute or convalescent COVID-19. The V gene is TRBV21-1, the J gene TRBJ2-7; the table calls TRBD1, which could not be checked here. TRBV21-1 counts as a pseudogene. For the CDR3, the DNA is TGTGCCAGCAGCACAACCTCCGGGACATACAGCTCCTACGAGCAGTACTTC. Its protein is CASSTTSGTYSSYEQYF.